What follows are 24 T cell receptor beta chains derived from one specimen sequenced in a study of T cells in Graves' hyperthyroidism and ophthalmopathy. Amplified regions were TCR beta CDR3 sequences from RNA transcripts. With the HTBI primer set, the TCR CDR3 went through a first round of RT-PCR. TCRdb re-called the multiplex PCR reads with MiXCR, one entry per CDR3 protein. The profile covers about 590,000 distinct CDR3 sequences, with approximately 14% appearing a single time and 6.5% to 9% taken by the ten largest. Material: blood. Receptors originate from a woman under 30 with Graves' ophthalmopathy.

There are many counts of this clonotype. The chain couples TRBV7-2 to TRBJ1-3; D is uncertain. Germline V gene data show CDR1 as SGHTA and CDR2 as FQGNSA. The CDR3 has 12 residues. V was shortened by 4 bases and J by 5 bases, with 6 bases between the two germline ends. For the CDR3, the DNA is TGTGCCAGCAGCTCCGACAGAAACACCATATATTTT. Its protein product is CASSSDRNTIYF. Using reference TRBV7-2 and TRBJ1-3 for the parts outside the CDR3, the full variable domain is GAGVSQSPSNKVTEKGKDVELRCDPISGHTALYWYRQSLGQGLEFLIYFQGNSAPDKSGLPSDRFSAERTGGSVSTLTIQRTQQEDSAVYLCASSSDRNTIYFGEGSWLTVV.

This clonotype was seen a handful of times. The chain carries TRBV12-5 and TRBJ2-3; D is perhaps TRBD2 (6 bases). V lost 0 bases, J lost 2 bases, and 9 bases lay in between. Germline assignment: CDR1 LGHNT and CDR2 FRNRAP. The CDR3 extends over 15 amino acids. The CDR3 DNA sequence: TGTGCTAGTGGTTTGGTACGGAGGGACACAGATACGCAGTATTTT. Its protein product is CASGLVRRDTDTQYF.

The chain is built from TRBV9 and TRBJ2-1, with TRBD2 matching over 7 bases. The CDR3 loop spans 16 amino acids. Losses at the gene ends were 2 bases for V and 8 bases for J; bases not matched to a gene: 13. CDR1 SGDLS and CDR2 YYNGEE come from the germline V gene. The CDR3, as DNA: TGTGCCAGCAGCGTTCGCGGTGGCGGGAGTGGGGATGAGCAGTTCTTC. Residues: CASSVRGGGSGDEQFF. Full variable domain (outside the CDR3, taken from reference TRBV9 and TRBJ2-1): DSGVTQTPKHLITATGQRVTLRCSPRSGDLSVYWYQQSLDQGLQFLIQYYNGEERAKGNILERFSAQQFPDLHSELNLSSLELGDSALYFCASSVRGGGSGDEQFFGPGTRLTVL.

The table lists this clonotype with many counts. DNA of the CDR3: TGCGCCAGCAGCGGACAGGGACTTACAATGAACACTGAAGCTTTCTTT. Protein sequence: CASSGQGLTMNTEAFF. This chain connects TRBV5-1 to TRBJ1-1; TRBD1 matches at 8 bases. Germline CDR1 SGHRS, CDR2 YFSETQ. The CDR3 is 16 amino acids. The J segment lost 0 bases and the V segment lost 4 bases, leaving 8 bases of the junction unmatched.

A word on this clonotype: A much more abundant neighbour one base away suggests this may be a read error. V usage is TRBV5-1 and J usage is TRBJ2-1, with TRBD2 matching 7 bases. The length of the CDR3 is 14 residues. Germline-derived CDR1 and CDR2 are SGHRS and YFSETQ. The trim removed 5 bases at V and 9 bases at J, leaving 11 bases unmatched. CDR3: CASRIGLGNSEQFF. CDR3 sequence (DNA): TGCGCCAGCAGAATTGGACTAGGGAACAGTGAGCAGTTCTTC.

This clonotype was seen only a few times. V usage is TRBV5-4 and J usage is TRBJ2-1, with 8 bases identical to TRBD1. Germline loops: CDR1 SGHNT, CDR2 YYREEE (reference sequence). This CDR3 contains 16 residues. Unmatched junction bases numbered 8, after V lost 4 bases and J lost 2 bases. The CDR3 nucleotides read TGTGCCAGCAGCCCCCGGACAGGGCCTGCCTACAATGAGCAGTTCTTC. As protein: CASSPRTGPAYNEQFF.

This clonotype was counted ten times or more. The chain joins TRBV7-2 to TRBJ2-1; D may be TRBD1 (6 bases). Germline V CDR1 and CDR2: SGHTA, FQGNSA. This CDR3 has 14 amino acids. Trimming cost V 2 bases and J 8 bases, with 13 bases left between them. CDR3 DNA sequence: TGTGCCAGCAGCTTAACTACTAGACAGGATGAGCAGTTCTTC. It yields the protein CASSLTTRQDEQFF.

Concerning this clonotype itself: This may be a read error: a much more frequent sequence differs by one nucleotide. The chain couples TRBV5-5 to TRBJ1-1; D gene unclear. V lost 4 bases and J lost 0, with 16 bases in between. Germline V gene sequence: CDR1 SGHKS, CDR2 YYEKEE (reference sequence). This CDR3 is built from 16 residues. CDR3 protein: CASSMERASMNTEAFF. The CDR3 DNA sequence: TGTGCCAGCAGCATGGAAAGGGCTTCTATGAACACTGAAGCTTTCTTT.

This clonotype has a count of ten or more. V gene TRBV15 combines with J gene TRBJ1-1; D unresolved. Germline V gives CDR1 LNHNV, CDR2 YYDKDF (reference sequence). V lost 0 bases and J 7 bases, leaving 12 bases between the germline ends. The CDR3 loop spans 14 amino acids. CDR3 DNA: TGTGCCACCAGCAGAGAACCCCAAACATATGAAGCTTTCTTT. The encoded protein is CATSREPQTYEAFF.

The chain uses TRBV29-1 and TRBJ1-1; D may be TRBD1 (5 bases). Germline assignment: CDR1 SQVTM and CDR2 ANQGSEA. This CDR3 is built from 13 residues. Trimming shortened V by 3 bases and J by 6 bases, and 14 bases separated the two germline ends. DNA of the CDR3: TGCAGCGTTGAGGGGCAGGGCAGGGCTGAAGCTTTCTTT. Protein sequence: CSVEGQGRAEAFF. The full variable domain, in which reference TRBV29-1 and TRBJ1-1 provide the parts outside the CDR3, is SAVISQKPSRDICQRGTSLTIQCQVDSQVTMMFWYRQQPGQSLTLIATANQGSEATYESGFVIDKFPISRPNLTFSTLTVSNMSPEDSSIYLCSVEGQGRAEAFFGQGTRLTVV.

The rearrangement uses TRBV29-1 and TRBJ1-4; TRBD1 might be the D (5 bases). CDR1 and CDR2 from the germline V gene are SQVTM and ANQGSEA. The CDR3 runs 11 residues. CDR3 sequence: CSAPGAGELFF. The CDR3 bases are TGCAGTGCCCCCGGGGCAGGCGAACTGTTTTTT.

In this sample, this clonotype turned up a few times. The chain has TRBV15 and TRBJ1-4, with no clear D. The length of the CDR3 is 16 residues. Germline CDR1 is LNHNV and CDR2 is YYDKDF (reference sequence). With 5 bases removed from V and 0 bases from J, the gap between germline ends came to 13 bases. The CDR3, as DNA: TGTGCCACCAGCGCCCAACGTACAGCAACTAATGAAAAACTGTTTTTT. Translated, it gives CATSAQRTATNEKLFF.

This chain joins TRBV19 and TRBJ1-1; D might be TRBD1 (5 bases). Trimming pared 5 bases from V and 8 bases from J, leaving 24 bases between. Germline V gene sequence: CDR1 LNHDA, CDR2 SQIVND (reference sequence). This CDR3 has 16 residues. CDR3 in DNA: TGTGCCAGTAGTTTGGCCGTGCCCCTCTGGGGCCGGGAAGCTTTCTTT. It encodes CASSLAVPLWGREAFF.

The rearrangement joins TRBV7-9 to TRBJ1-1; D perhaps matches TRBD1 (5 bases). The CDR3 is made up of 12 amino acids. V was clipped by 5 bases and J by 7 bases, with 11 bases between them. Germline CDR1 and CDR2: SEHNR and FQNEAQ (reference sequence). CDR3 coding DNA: TGTGCCAGCAGCCCAGGACACGTTGAAGCTTTCTTT. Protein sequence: CASSPGHVEAFF.

The CDR3 DNA reads TGTGCCAGCAGCTTAATTAAAGCGGGAGGGGCAGATACGCAGTATTTT. Translation gives CASSLIKAGGADTQYF. V is TRBV7-3 and J is TRBJ2-3; 10 bases fit TRBD2. Germline V lookup: CDR1 SGHTA, CDR2 FQGTGA. The CDR3 loop spans 16 amino acids. The J segment lost 4 bases and the V segment lost 1 base, leaving 5 bases of the junction unmatched. Variable domain in full (rest from reference TRBV7-3 and TRBJ2-3): GAGVSQTPSNKVTEKGKYVELRCDPISGHTALYWYRQSLGQGPEFLIYFQGTGAADDSGLPNDRFFAVRPEGSVSTLKIQRTERGDSAVYLCASSLIKAGGADTQYFGPGTRLTVL.

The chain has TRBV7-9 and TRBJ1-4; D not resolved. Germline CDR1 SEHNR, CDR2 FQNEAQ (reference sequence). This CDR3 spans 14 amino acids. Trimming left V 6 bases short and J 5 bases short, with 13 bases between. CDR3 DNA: TGTGCCAGCAGTCGCGCGGCAGCGAATGAAAAACTGTTTTTT. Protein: CASSRAAANEKLFF.

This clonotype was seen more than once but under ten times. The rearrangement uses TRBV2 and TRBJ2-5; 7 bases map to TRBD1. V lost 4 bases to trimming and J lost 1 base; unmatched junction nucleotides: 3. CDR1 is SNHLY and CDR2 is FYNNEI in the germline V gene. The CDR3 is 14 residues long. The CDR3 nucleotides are TGTGCCAGCAGTGGGACAGGTCCCCAAGAGACCCAGTACTTC. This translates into CASSGTGPQETQYF.

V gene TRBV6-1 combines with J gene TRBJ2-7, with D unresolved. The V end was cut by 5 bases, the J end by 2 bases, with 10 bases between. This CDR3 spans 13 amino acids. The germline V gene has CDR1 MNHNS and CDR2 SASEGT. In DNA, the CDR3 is TGTGCCAGCAGTCCCCCTTACACCTACGAGCAGTACTTC. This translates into CASSPPYTYEQYF.

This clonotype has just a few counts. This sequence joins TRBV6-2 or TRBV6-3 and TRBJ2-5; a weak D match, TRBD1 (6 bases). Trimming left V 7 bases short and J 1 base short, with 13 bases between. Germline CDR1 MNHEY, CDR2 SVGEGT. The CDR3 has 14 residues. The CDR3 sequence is CASTHREAQETQYF. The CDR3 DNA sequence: TGTGCCAGCACCCACAGGGAAGCCCAAGAGACCCAGTACTTC.

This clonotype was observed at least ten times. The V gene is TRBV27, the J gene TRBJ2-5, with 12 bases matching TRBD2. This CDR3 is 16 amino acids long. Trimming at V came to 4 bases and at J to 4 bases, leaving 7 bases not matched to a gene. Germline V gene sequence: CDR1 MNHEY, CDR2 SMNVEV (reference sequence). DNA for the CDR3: TGTGCCAGCAGTTCTTCTAGCGGGAGGGCCATAGAGACCCAGTACTTC. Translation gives CASSSSSGRAIETQYF.

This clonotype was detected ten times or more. CDR3 DNA: TGTGCCAGCCGACTGGAGGGACTCTACGAGCAGTACTTC. Protein sequence: CASRLEGLYEQYF. The genes are TRBV7-8 and TRBJ2-7; tentative D call: TRBD2 (6 bases). Trimming took off 8 bases at V and 3 bases at J, with 14 bases between the two ends. Germline assignment: CDR1 SGHVS and CDR2 FQNEAQ. The CDR3 covers 13 residues.

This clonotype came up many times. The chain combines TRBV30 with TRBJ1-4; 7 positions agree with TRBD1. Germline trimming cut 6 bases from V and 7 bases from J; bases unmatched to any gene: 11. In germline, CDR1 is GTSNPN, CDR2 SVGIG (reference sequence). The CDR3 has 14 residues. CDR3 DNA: TGTGCCTGCCGTGGGACAGCTCATGGTGAAAAACTGTTTTTT. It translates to CACRGTAHGEKLFF.

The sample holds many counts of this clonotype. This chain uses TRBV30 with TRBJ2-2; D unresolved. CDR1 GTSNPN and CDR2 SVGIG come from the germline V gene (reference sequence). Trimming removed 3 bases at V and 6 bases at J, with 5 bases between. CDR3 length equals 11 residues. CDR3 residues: CAWSGAGELFF. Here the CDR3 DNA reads TGTGCCTGGAGCGGAGCCGGGGAGCTGTTTTTT.

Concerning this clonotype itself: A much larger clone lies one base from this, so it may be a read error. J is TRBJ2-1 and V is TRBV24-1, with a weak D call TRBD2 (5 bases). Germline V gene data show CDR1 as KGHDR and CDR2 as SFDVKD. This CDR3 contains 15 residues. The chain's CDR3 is CATRDLAGTHNEQFF. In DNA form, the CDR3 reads TGTGCCACCAGAGATTTGGCGGGTACCCACAATGAGCAGTTCTTC.